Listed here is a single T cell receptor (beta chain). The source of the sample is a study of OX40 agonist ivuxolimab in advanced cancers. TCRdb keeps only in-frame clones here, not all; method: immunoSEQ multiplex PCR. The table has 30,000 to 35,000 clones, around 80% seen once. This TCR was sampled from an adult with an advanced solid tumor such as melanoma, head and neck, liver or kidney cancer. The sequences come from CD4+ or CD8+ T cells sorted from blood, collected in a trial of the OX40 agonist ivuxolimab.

This chain's CDR3 is CASSLTSGVSNQPQHF. CDR3 DNA: TGTGCCAGCAGCCTCACCTCGGGGGTTAGCAATCAGCCCCAGCATTTT. V gene TRBV5-5 combines with J gene TRBJ1-5; possibly TRBD1 for D (5 bases). The V gene lost 4 bases and the J gene lost 0 bases, with 14 bases spanning the gap. The CDR3 covers 16 residues. Germline lookup yields CDR1 SGHKS and CDR2 YYEKEE (reference sequence).